This T cell receptor (beta chain) was captured in a study of graft-versus-host responses after intestinal transplantation. Study information: Recipients underwent multivisceral, liver-intestinal, or isolated intestinal transplants. Every transplant recipient was induced with anti-thymocyte globulin, then maintained on tacrolimus and steroids for approximately three years.

This CDR3 is 16 amino acids long. The germline gives CDR1 GTSNPN, CDR2 SVGIG (reference sequence). V was pared by 0 bases and J by 3 bases, with 6 bases of the junction left unmatched. Remarks on this clone: The antigen remains undetermined.

The assay was immunoSEQ multiplex PCR, and TCRdb's table has in-frame clones only and misses some. The sample has 130,000 to 150,000 clones; around 90% are singletons. Findings and caveats of the study: Among recipient marrow samples, GvH clones were found; some appeared first in ileum or blood. Allograft clonal ratios (graft-versus-host to host-versus-graft) were high in patients who had graft-donor T cell macrochimerism.

The chain combines TRBV30 with TRBJ1-4; 8 bases align to TRBD1. The material was unstimulated CD4+ T cells sorted from spleen or lymph node cells, obtained before intestinal transplant. This receptor was identified in a human donor who received an intestinal transplant. The CDR3 spells CAWSVGQGAANEKLFF. For the CDR3, the DNA is TGTGCCTGGAGTGTCGGACAGGGCGCGGCTAATGAAAAACTGTTTTTT. The full variable domain, with the rest looked up from reference TRBV30 and TRBJ1-4, is SQTIHQWPATLVQPVGSPLSLECTVEGTSNPNLYWYRQAAGRGLQLLFYSVGIGQISSEVPQNLSASRPQDRQFILSSKKLLLSDSGFYLCAWSVGQGAANEKLFFGSGTQLSVL.